These 27 T cell receptor beta chains share one sample of origin, sequenced in a study of glioma-infiltrating T cells. Using RNA template, CDR3s of TCR alpha and beta were amplified with iRepertoire arm-PCR. TCRdb redid the calling of the multiplex PCR reads with MiXCR, one entry per CDR3 protein. The sample yields thousands of distinct CDR3 sequences, about 28% seen once. The source material was glioma tissue, nonneoplastic brain tissue, or PBMCs (not recorded which). The receptors come from a human donor with low-grade glioma or glioblastoma, undergoing nonglioma brain surgery, or in good health (not recorded which).

This clonotype occurred many times. CDR3 amino acids: CASSPTGERAGNTIYF. Here the CDR3 DNA reads TGTGCCAGCAGCCCTACAGGGGAGAGGGCTGGAAACACCATATATTTT. The chain is built from TRBV4-2 and TRBJ1-3; 7 nucleotides agree with TRBD1. The germline gives CDR1 LGHNA, CDR2 YNFKEQ. Trimming cost V 4 bases and J 2 bases; bases outside gene matches: 8. This CDR3 contains 16 residues.

The chain uses TRBV27 and TRBJ2-7; 7 bases match TRBD1. The V gene end was trimmed by 9 bases and the J gene end by 11 bases; junction bases not matched to a gene: 19. In germline, CDR1 is MNHEY, CDR2 SMNVEV (reference sequence). This CDR3 has 14 residues. The CDR3 protein is CARRLQGENEEKYV. DNA for the CDR3: TGTGCCAGACGTCTGCAGGGGGAGAACGAAGAGAAGTACGTC.

This clonotype was observed at least ten times. The genes are TRBV5-1 and TRBJ2-3; possible D gene TRBD2, 5 bases. Germline V lookup: CDR1 SGHRS, CDR2 YFSETQ. Trimming stripped 6 bases from V and 1 base from J, with 18 bases between. The length of the CDR3 is 16 residues. The CDR3 sequence: CASNLAARTGTDTQYF. The CDR3 bases are TGCGCCAGCAACCTGGCAGCCCGGACTGGCACAGATACGCAGTATTTT. The entire variable domain, with the rest obtained from reference TRBV5-1 and TRBJ2-3, is as follows: KAGVTQTPRYLIKTRGQQVTLSCSPISGHRSVSWYQQTPGQGLQFLFEYFSETQRNKGNFPGRFSGRQFSNSRSEMNVSTLELGDSALYLCASNLAARTGTDTQYFGPGTRLTVL.

This clonotype was observed many times. The chain links TRBV3-1 to TRBJ2-1; 7 bases fit TRBD2. The CDR3 runs to 15 residues. The junction had 7 bases not matched to a gene; V was cut back by 3 bases and J by 5 bases. Germline V lookup: CDR1 LGHDT, CDR2 YNNKEL (reference sequence). CDR3 in amino acids: CASSHSLAEHNEQFF. The CDR3 nucleotides are TGTGCCAGCAGCCACAGTCTAGCGGAGCACAATGAGCAGTTCTTC.

This clonotype is medium-sized by share. V is TRBV28 and J is TRBJ2-4; TRBD2 matches 7 bases. Germline CDR1 MDHEN, CDR2 SYDVKM. V was pared by 1 base and J by 1 base, with 1 base of the junction left unmatched. This CDR3 spans 15 amino acids. In DNA form, the CDR3 reads TGTGCCAGCAGTTTATCCGGGAGGGCCAAAAACATTCAGTACTTC. Its translation is CASSLSGRAKNIQYF.

This clonotype was recorded at least ten times. This chain joins TRBV12-3 or TRBV12-4 and TRBJ1-5, with D unresolved. V was pared by 7 bases and J by 0 bases, with 13 bases between. This CDR3 spans 15 amino acids. CDR3 protein: CASTLGSYSNQPQHF. The CDR3 DNA follows: TGTGCCAGCACCCTCGGGAGTTATAGCAATCAGCCCCAGCATTTT.

The chain recombines TRBV29-1 with TRBJ2-3, with 12 nucleotides matching TRBD2. V lost 3 bases to trimming and J lost 5 bases; unmatched junction nucleotides: 3. Germline V gene data show CDR1 as SQVTM and CDR2 as ANQGSEA. There are 14 residues in the CDR3. The CDR3 sequence: CSVDTSGRLDTQYF. The DNA of the CDR3 is TGCAGCGTTGATACTAGCGGGAGGCTAGATACGCAGTATTTT.

This clonotype is medium-sized within its sample. J is TRBJ1-2 and V is TRBV2, with a weak D call TRBD1 (6 bases). This CDR3 is built from 13 residues. The germline CDR1 and CDR2 sequences are SNHLY and FYNNEI. The V end lost 7 bases, the J end lost 8 bases, and 17 bases lay between the germline ends. The CDR3 loop is CASMGQGIRGYTF. In nucleotides, the CDR3 is TGTGCCAGCATGGGCCAGGGGATTCGAGGCTACACCTTC.

This clonotype was found many times. V usage is TRBV7-2 and J usage is TRBJ2-2, with D hard to call. The V end was cut by 5 bases, the J end by 6 bases, with 10 bases between. The CDR3 spans 13 residues. Germline V gene lookup returns CDR1 SGHTA and CDR2 FQGNSA. The CDR3 here is CASSPDGPGELFF. For the CDR3, the DNA is TGTGCCAGCAGCCCTGACGGGCCCGGGGAGCTGTTTTTT.

This clonotype is termed medium-sized. This chain links TRBV6-1 with TRBJ2-7; weak D call: TRBD1 (6 bases). The germline gives CDR1 MNHNS, CDR2 SASEGT. The V gene lost 6 bases and the J gene lost 2 bases, with 11 bases spanning the gap. This CDR3 spans 13 amino acids. In nucleotides, the CDR3 is TGTGCCAGCAGCAGGGGACATGCCTACGAGCAGTACGTC. Encoded protein: CASSRGHAYEQYV.

In this sample, this clonotype is medium-sized. The chain uses TRBV28 and TRBJ2-5; unclear D gene. This CDR3 comprises 12 residues. The V end lost 3 bases, the J end lost 6 bases, and 8 bases lay between the germline ends. The germline CDR1 and CDR2 sequences are MDHEN and SYDVKM. The DNA of the CDR3 is TGTGCCAGCAGTTTGAGTCCGAAGACCCAGTACTTC. Its protein is CASSLSPKTQYF.

In its sample, this clonotype was seen once. Mismatch with germline at one junction end may stem from a read error. This sequence joins TRBV28 and TRBJ2-7; D is unclear. This CDR3 is 15 amino acids long. Germline lookup yields CDR1 MDHEN and CDR2 SYDVKM. DNA of the CDR3: TGTGCCAGGAGCCCAAGTCCCGGAAGCTCCGACGCGCCGTCCTTC. It specifies CARSPSPGSSDAPSF.

Concerning this clonotype: One junction end does not reproduce the germline sequence, and a read error may be involved. This chain joins TRBV29-1 and TRBJ1-2, with D perhaps matching TRBD1 (5 bases). CDR3 length: 13 amino acids. CDR1 and CDR2 (germline): SQVTM, ANQGSEA. The CDR3 sequence is CSVEPGTKYGYTF. For the CDR3, the DNA is TGCAGCGTAGAACCCGGGACTAAGTATGGCTACACCTTC.

This clonotype was detected ten times or more. V usage is TRBV11-2 and J usage is TRBJ2-7; no clear D. Trimming removed 5 bases from V and 3 bases from J, with 5 bases in between. In germline, CDR1 is SGHAT, CDR2 FQNNGV. This CDR3 has 11 residues. DNA for the CDR3: TGTGCCAGCAGCCCGGGCTACGAGCAGTACTTC. Translating gives CASSPGYEQYF.

This clonotype occurred many times. V and J are TRBV5-1 and TRBJ1-1; 7 positions agree with TRBD1. Germline-derived CDR1 and CDR2 are SGHRS and YFSETQ. CDR3 size: 15 residues. J lost 0 bases, V lost 2 bases, and 4 bases had no gene match. CDR3 DNA: TGCGCCAGCAGCTTACGACAGGGTCTGAACACTGAAGCTTTCTTT. Its protein product is CASSLRQGLNTEAFF.

By share, this clonotype ranks as medium-sized (0.01 to 0.1%). The DNA for the CDR3 is TGTGCCAGCAGTTATGACAGCGAAGCTTTCTTT. Translated, it gives CASSYDSEAFF. The V call is TRBV6-2 or TRBV6-3, the J call TRBJ1-1, with D perhaps matching TRBD1 (5 bases). Germline lookup yields CDR1 MNHEY and CDR2 SVGEGT. The CDR3 contains 11 residues. The germline V and J ends were trimmed by 3 bases and 8 bases, with 7 bases remaining between them.

In this sample, this clonotype turned up many times. The chain employs TRBV5-4 and TRBJ1-1; 7 bases align to TRBD1. The CDR3 extends over 13 amino acids. V was pared by 4 bases and J by 10 bases, with 10 bases of the junction left unmatched. Germline values: CDR1 SGHNT, CDR2 YYREEE (reference sequence). The CDR3 spells CASSEGGQVGAFF. The CDR3 nucleotides are TGTGCCAGCAGCGAAGGAGGACAGGTCGGAGCTTTCTTT.

This clonotype has only one observation. The chain carries TRBV6-1 and TRBJ2-7, with 7 bases aligning to TRBD1. In germline, CDR1 is MNHNS, CDR2 SASEGT. V shed 5 bases, J shed 2 bases, and the junction held 6 bases outside the gene matches. The CDR3 covers 14 residues. CDR3: CASSRWDRPYEQYF. The CDR3, as DNA: TGTGCCAGCAGTCGATGGGACAGACCCTACGAGCAGTACTTC.

This clonotype counts as medium-sized (0.01 to 0.1%). The DNA for the CDR3 is TGTGCCAGCAGCCAACGACTAGCGGAAGAGACCCAGTACTTC. The encoded protein is CASSQRLAEETQYF. The V call is TRBV7-2, the J call TRBJ2-5; the match to TRBD2 covers 9 bases. Looked up from germline, CDR1 is SGHTA and CDR2 is FQGNSA. Germline trimming cut 5 bases from V and 3 bases from J; bases unmatched to any gene: 4. The CDR3 length is 14 residues.

The count of this clonotype is one. The germline gene is not matched at one end of the junction; a read error may be the cause. The chain employs TRBV20-1 and TRBJ2-1; D call uncertain. Germline assignment: CDR1 DFQATT and CDR2 SNEGSKA (reference sequence). This CDR3 comprises 16 residues. The CDR3 bases are TGCAGTGCGAGTCTGGGTGGCGCCCGCCTAGGCAATGAGCAGTCCTTC. It is translated as CSASLGGARLGNEQSF.

This clonotype qualifies as medium-sized. This chain links TRBV20-1 with TRBJ2-5; 10 bases align to TRBD2. This CDR3 region has 18 residues. Germline lookup yields CDR1 DFQATT and CDR2 SNEGSKA (reference sequence). V shed 1 base and J 7 bases; nucleotides not matched to a gene: 18. The CDR3 region is CSARVYRGGTSEGGTQYF. In DNA form, the CDR3 reads TGCAGTGCTAGAGTTTATCGAGGTGGGACTAGCGAAGGGGGGACCCAGTACTTC.

The chain is built from TRBV27 and TRBJ2-3; perhaps TRBD2 as D (6 bases). V shed 8 bases and J shed 5 bases, with 17 bases lying between them. This CDR3 is built from 14 residues. The germline CDR1 and CDR2 sequences are MNHEY and SMNVEV (reference sequence). The CDR3 DNA follows: TGTGCCAGCCGAACAGACCTAGCGATAGATACGCAGTATTTT. Its protein product is CASRTDLAIDTQYF.

In its sample, this clonotype ranks as medium-sized. This chain connects TRBV20-1 to TRBJ2-1, with unresolved D. CDR1 DFQATT and CDR2 SNEGSKA come from the germline V gene (reference sequence). Deletions cut 1 base from V and 4 bases from J, with 5 bases between. The CDR3 consists of 12 residues. The CDR3 DNA is TGCAGTGCTAGAGGACTTTACAATGAGCAGTTCTTC. Amino acid sequence: CSARGLYNEQFF.

This clonotype is labeled medium-sized. The chain combines TRBV20-1 with TRBJ2-7; D unresolved. Trimming took off 5 bases at V and 2 bases at J, with 10 bases between the two ends. Germline CDR1 and CDR2: DFQATT and SNEGSKA (reference sequence). This CDR3 has 12 residues. The CDR3 region is CSAPSSTYEQYF. For the CDR3, the DNA is TGCAGTGCTCCCAGTTCTACCTACGAGCAGTACTTC.

This clonotype has at least ten counts. This chain connects TRBV24-1 to TRBJ1-1; D may be TRBD1 (5 bases). The V end lost 3 bases, the J end lost 11 bases, and 18 bases lay between the germline ends. CDR3 size: 14 residues. Per the germline V gene, CDR1 is KGHDR and CDR2 is SFDVKD. The CDR3 region is CATSDPSSGAGAFF. The CDR3 DNA is TGTGCCACCAGTGATCCCTCCTCCGGGGCAGGGGCTTTCTTT.

In its sample, this clonotype ranks as medium-sized. The gene calls are TRBV6-2 or TRBV6-3 and TRBJ2-2; no clear D gene. This CDR3 contains 13 residues. Germline V gives CDR1 MNHEY, CDR2 SVGEGT. The V and J ends lost 2 bases and 0 bases respectively, with 1 base between them. The CDR3 sequence: CASSYPNTGELFF. CDR3 in DNA: TGTGCCAGCAGTTACCCGAACACCGGGGAGCTGTTTTTT.

This clonotype has ten or more counts. J is TRBJ2-1 and V is TRBV3-1; TRBD2 aligns across 10 bases. Trimming took 4 bases from V and 7 from J; bases not matched to a gene: 10. From germline, CDR1 is LGHDT and CDR2 YNNKEL (reference sequence). CDR3 length: 16 residues. CDR3 region: CASSPALAGVGNEQFF. CDR3 nucleotide sequence: TGTGCCAGCAGCCCGGCCCTAGCGGGAGTTGGAAATGAGCAGTTCTTC.